This T cell receptor (beta chain) was obtained from a study of breast tumors, draining lymph nodes, adjacent tissues. The CDR3 consists of 16 residues. Germline V CDR1 and CDR2: LNHDA, SQIVND (reference sequence). V lost 2 bases and J 2 bases, leaving 13 bases between the germline ends. This clonotype was detected many times. Its specificity is not known. TCRdb passed the multiplex PCR reads through MiXCR, listing each CDR3 protein once. Of 150,000 to 250,000 distinct CDR3 sequences in the sample, approximately 31% were seen once. The lymph nodes were axillary draining lymph nodes from breast cancer patients. Findings of the study overall: The data were judged consistent with most tumor T cells coming from lymph node and expanding in tumor. Compared with basal-like, luminal-like tumors shared significantly more repertoire with nontumor tissue. Tumors had less TCR diversity than lymph nodes, more than nontumor tissue. Data only fit, rather than demonstrated, lymph node origin of most tumor T cells.

This chain connects TRBV19 to TRBJ1-5, with D possibly being TRBD1 (5 bases). This TCR was sampled from a female donor with breast cancer. Some clones in this sample may be carry-over from other donors' samples. Material for sequencing was axillary lymph node tissue. The CDR3 bases are TGTGCCAGTAGTATAAATCAGGGTGCGGGCAATCAGCCCCAGCATTTT. As protein: CASSINQGAGNQPQHF.